Following are 31 T cell receptor beta chains from one sample sequenced in a study of blood T cell repertoires in COVID-19. Sequenced by immunoSEQ multiplex PCR; TCRdb stores in-frame clones only, minus some. The profile shows about 290,000 clones, just under 85% of them singletons. Sequencing used peripheral blood. The receptors shown here come from a woman between 45 and 60 years old with active or convalescent COVID-19.

V is TRBV27 and J is TRBJ1-3; 8 bases match TRBD1. V shed 6 bases and J 4 bases; nucleotides not matched to a gene: 11. This CDR3 comprises 16 residues. Germline-derived CDR1 and CDR2 are MNHEY and SMNVEV (reference sequence). The CDR3 DNA is TGTGCCAGCAGACTTTTCGGACAGGGAGAGGGAAACACCATATATTTT. Translating it yields CASRLFGQGEGNTIYF.

This clone is a singleton in its sample. V usage is TRBV7-9 and J usage is TRBJ2-3, with TRBD2 matching 12 bases. The CDR3 sequence is 15 residues long. Germline values: CDR1 SEHNR, CDR2 FQNEAQ (reference sequence). V shed 2 bases and J 10 bases; nucleotides not matched to a gene: 7. The CDR3 nucleotides read TGTGCCAGCAGCTTAACGACTAGCGGGAGCTCGGCGCAGTATTTT. This gives the protein CASSLTTSGSSAQYF.

This CDR3 is CAITDRVPYEQYF. The CDR3 nucleotides are TGTGCCATCACCGACAGGGTCCCCTACGAGCAGTACTTC. The rearrangement uses TRBV10-3 and TRBJ2-7, with 7 bases lining up with TRBD1. Germline CDR1 is ENHRY and CDR2 is SYGVKD. This CDR3 is 13 amino acids long. J gave up 2 bases and V 7 bases, and 5 bases lay outside the gene matches.

A few counts support this clone. V and J are TRBV5-1 and TRBJ1-2; D might be TRBD1 (5 bases). Trimming took off 0 bases at V and 8 bases at J, with 11 bases between the two ends. Germline V gene data show CDR1 as SGHRS and CDR2 as YFSETQ. The CDR3 covers 13 residues. The CDR3 protein is CASSLEVGGGYTF. The CDR3 DNA reads TGCGCCAGCAGCTTGGAGGTCGGGGGAGGCTACACCTTC.

The J gene is TRBJ2-1, the V gene TRBV11-2, with D unresolved. The germline gives CDR1 SGHAT, CDR2 FQNNGV. Trimming took off 1 base at V and 0 bases at J, with 7 bases between the two ends. The CDR3 totals 15 residues. CDR3 bases: TGTGCCAGCAGCTTAGTCGTAGTCTCCTACAATGAGCAGTTCTTC. Translated, it gives CASSLVVVSYNEQFF.

The chain employs TRBV30 and TRBJ2-7, with TRBD2 matching 7 bases. This CDR3 contains 16 residues. V gave up 2 bases and J gave up 6 bases; unmatched junction bases: 16. The germline CDR1 and CDR2 sequences are GTSNPN and SVGIG (reference sequence). The CDR3 loop is CAWSPHLGGRRSEQYF. CDR3 nucleotide sequence: TGTGCCTGGAGTCCGCATTTGGGCGGGAGACGGTCCGAGCAGTACTTC.

The chain is built from TRBV13 and TRBJ2-1, with 11 bases identical to TRBD2. Germline CDR1 PRHDT, CDR2 FYEKMQ (reference sequence). The CDR3 sequence is 17 residues long. Germline trimming cut 6 bases from V and 2 bases from J; bases unmatched to any gene: 9. The CDR3 region is CASSIKIAGGPYNEQFF. In DNA, the CDR3 is TGTGCCAGCAGTATAAAGATAGCGGGAGGGCCCTACAATGAGCAGTTCTTC.

The rearrangement uses TRBV2 and TRBJ2-5, with 8 nucleotides matching TRBD1. Germline CDR1 reads SNHLY; CDR2 reads FYNNEI. The CDR3 covers 13 residues. V gave up 7 bases and J gave up 4 bases; unmatched junction bases: 5. CDR3 nucleotide sequence: TGTGCCAGCACCGGACAGGGAGGAGAGACCCAGTACTTC. This encodes CASTGQGGETQYF.

J is TRBJ2-5 and V is TRBV7-2; TRBD2 is a possible D gene (6 bases). Germline V gene sequence: CDR1 SGHTA, CDR2 FQGNSA. The CDR3 consists of 16 residues. V lost 2 bases and J 3 bases, leaving 16 bases between the germline ends. CDR3 protein: CASSLRGGGSEETQYF. The CDR3 DNA follows: TGTGCCAGCAGCTTACGGGGTGGGGGGTCTGAAGAGACCCAGTACTTC.

V gene TRBV2 combines with J gene TRBJ1-2, with D tentatively TRBD1 (5 bases). This CDR3 region has 15 residues. V lost 4 bases, J lost 2 bases, and 14 bases lay in between. CDR1 and CDR2 (germline): SNHLY, FYNNEI. The CDR3 here is CASSANNRRNYGYTF. The CDR3 coding sequence is TGTGCCAGCAGTGCTAACAACAGGCGCAACTATGGCTACACCTTC. The full variable domain, its missing parts supplied by reference TRBV2 and TRBJ1-2, is EPEVTQTPSHQVTQMGQEVILRCVPISNHLYFYWYRQILGQKVEFLVSFYNNEISEKSEIFDDQFSVERPDGSNFTLKIRSTKLEDSAMYFCASSANNRRNYGYTFGSGTRLTVV.

V usage is TRBV18 and J usage is TRBJ2-5, with TRBD2 as a possible D gene (5 bases). Germline V lookup: CDR1 KGHSH, CDR2 LQKENI. CDR3 length: 14 amino acids. The V and J ends lost 3 bases and 6 bases respectively, with 14 bases between them. This CDR3 is CASSPLSRGQTQYF. In nucleotides, the CDR3 is TGTGCCAGCTCACCGCTGTCCAGAGGGCAGACCCAGTACTTC.

The rearrangement joins TRBV5-1 to TRBJ1-4; TRBD1 might be the D (5 bases). Per germline, CDR1 SGHRS and CDR2 YFSETQ. This CDR3 spans 15 amino acids. The ends were cut back, 4 bases at V and 3 bases at J, with 13 bases in the middle. The CDR3 region has the DNA TGCGCCAGCAGCCCCACGTGGGGGGCTAATGAAAAACTGTTTTTT. It specifies CASSPTWGANEKLFF.

V and J are TRBV7-2 and TRBJ1-1; TRBD1 agrees at 9 bases. From germline, CDR1 is SGHTA and CDR2 FQGNSA. After removal of 5 bases from V and 3 bases from J, the junction contained 7 bases not matched to a gene. CDR3 length: 15 amino acids. Here the CDR3 DNA reads TGTGCCAGCAGCACCGGACAGGGGTGGGACACTGAAGCTTTCTTT. Its protein is CASSTGQGWDTEAFF.

J is TRBJ2-7 and V is TRBV6-5; D perhaps matches TRBD1 (6 bases). Germline CDR1 is MNHEY and CDR2 is SVGAGI. Trimming pared 0 bases from V and 4 bases from J, leaving 13 bases between. The CDR3 has 15 residues. CDR3 sequence (DNA): TGTGCCAGCAGTTACTCATCCGCAGGGGCGTACGAGCAGTACTTC. Protein sequence: CASSYSSAGAYEQYF.

The V gene is TRBV18, the J gene TRBJ1-2; no clear D. The CDR3 has 15 residues. Trimming took 2 bases from V and 4 from J, leaving 14 bases between them. The germline V gene has CDR1 KGHSH and CDR2 LQKENI. The CDR3 DNA sequence: TGTGCCAGCTCACCAAGGAACACGGACTTCTATGGCTACACCTTC. Its translation: CASSPRNTDFYGYTF.

This chain joins TRBV7-2 and TRBJ2-5, with 8 bases identical to TRBD2. Trimming at V came to 5 bases and at J to 1 base, leaving 6 bases not matched to a gene. Germline V gives CDR1 SGHTA, CDR2 FQGNSA. The CDR3 sequence is 15 residues long. In DNA form, the CDR3 reads TGTGCCAGCAGCACCCGGGGGGGACTCCAAGAGACCCAGTACTTC. This encodes CASSTRGGLQETQYF.

To note about this clone: The sample holds other DNA sequences that translate to the same CDR3. The V and J genes are TRBV19 and TRBJ1-2; D uncertain. The germline gives CDR1 LNHDA, CDR2 SQIVND (reference sequence). This CDR3 contains 14 residues. With 2 bases removed from V and 1 base from J, the gap between germline ends came to 8 bases. For the CDR3, the DNA is TGTGCCAGTAGTATAAACGGGGATAACTATGGCTACACCTTC. It translates to CASSINGDNYGYTF.

The chain combines TRBV12-3 or TRBV12-4 with TRBJ1-5; possible D gene TRBD1, 6 bases. The ends were cut back, 8 bases at V and 6 bases at J, with 14 bases in the middle. This CDR3 is built from 13 residues. CDR3 protein: CASWGGLSQPQHF. CDR3 DNA: TGTGCCAGCTGGGGGGGGCTTAGTCAGCCCCAGCATTTT.

CDR3 in amino acids: CAISESNGGLDSPLHF. The CDR3 DNA sequence: TGTGCCATCAGTGAGTCTAACGGGGGTCTAGATTCACCCCTCCACTTT. The chain joins TRBV10-3 to TRBJ1-6; TRBD1 might be the D (5 bases). This CDR3 has 16 residues. The V gene's germline CDR1 is ENHRY and CDR2 SYGVKD. The V end was cut by 0 bases, the J end by 8 bases, with 14 bases between.

The rearrangement joins TRBV18 to TRBJ1-2; 7 positions match TRBD1. The trim removed 3 bases at V and 3 bases at J, leaving 4 bases unmatched. CDR3 length: 14 amino acids. Per germline, CDR1 KGHSH and CDR2 LQKENI. The CDR3 reads CASSPTGKDYGYTF. In nucleotides, the CDR3 is TGTGCCAGCTCACCGACAGGGAAGGACTATGGCTACACCTTC.

V gene TRBV10-3 combines with J gene TRBJ2-3; tentative D call: TRBD2 (5 bases). In germline, CDR1 is ENHRY, CDR2 SYGVKD. The CDR3 spans 15 residues. The V and J ends lost 6 bases and 0 bases respectively, with 13 bases between them. CDR3 in amino acids: CAIRDSVSSTDTQYF. In DNA, the CDR3 is TGTGCCATCAGAGATAGCGTTTCTAGCACAGATACGCAGTATTTT.

V gene TRBV3-1 (or the pseudogene TRBV3-2) combines with J gene TRBJ2-1; TRBD2 matches 11 bases. In germline, CDR1 is LGHDT, CDR2 YNNKEL (reference sequence). This CDR3 spans 16 amino acids. With 8 bases clipped from V and 0 bases from J, the junction kept 6 bases outside the gene matches. The CDR3 sequence is CASGRLAGSSYNEQFF. CDR3 in DNA: TGTGCCAGCGGGAGACTAGCGGGAAGCTCCTACAATGAGCAGTTCTTC.

The chain couples TRBV28 to TRBJ1-3; 8 positions match TRBD1. V trimming: 3 bases; J trimming: 1 base; junction bases outside the gene matches: 8. Germline CDR1 is MDHEN and CDR2 is SYDVKM. The CDR3 has 17 residues. CDR3 DNA: TGTGCCAGCAGTTTCTTTTGGACAGGGAGATCTGGAAACACCATATATTTT. It encodes CASSFFWTGRSGNTIYF. Variable domain in full (rest from reference TRBV28 and TRBJ1-3): DVKVTQSSRYLVKRTGEKVFLECVQDMDHENMFWYRQDPGLGLRLIYFSYDVKMKEKGDIPEGYSVSREKKERFSLILESASTNQTSMYLCASSFFWTGRSGNTIYFGEGSWLTVV.

This chain links TRBV7-9 with TRBJ2-1, with TRBD2 matching over 12 bases. The CDR3 consists of 18 residues. The germline CDR1 and CDR2 sequences are SEHNR and FQNEAQ (reference sequence). Trimming took 5 bases from V and 6 from J; bases not matched to a gene: 14. The CDR3 spells CASSRSGLAGQGGNEQFF. CDR3 coding DNA: TGTGCCAGCAGCCGGTCCGGACTAGCGGGACAGGGTGGCAATGAGCAGTTCTTC.

The chain has TRBV18 and TRBJ2-5; perhaps TRBD1 as D (6 bases). This CDR3 has 15 residues. V was pared by 3 bases and J by 2 bases, with 13 bases between. CDR1 and CDR2 (germline): KGHSH, LQKENI. The CDR3 protein is CASSPLQTGQETQYF. In DNA form, the CDR3 reads TGTGCCAGCTCACCTCTTCAAACAGGGCAAGAGACCCAGTACTTC.

J is TRBJ2-1 and V is TRBV9, with a tentative D call TRBD2 (6 bases). V lost 4 bases and J lost 0, with 14 bases in between. The CDR3 covers 16 residues. Germline V lookup: CDR1 SGDLS, CDR2 YYNGEE. CDR3 coding DNA: TGTGCCAGCAGCCTGGGACTGTTCAACTCCTACAATGAGCAGTTCTTC. Amino acids: CASSLGLFNSYNEQFF.

The gene calls are TRBV5-5 and TRBJ2-7; TRBD1 matches 7 bases. The CDR3 sequence is 15 residues long. Trimming took 0 bases from V and 4 from J; bases not matched to a gene: 7. Germline-derived CDR1 and CDR2 are SGHKS and YYEKEE (reference sequence). As DNA, the CDR3 is TGTGCCAGCAGCTTGGACGGGGACAGTTTATACGAGCAGTACTTC. Encoded protein: CASSLDGDSLYEQYF.

The V call is TRBV7-2, the J call TRBJ2-5; weak D call: TRBD1 (6 bases). Trimming removed 2 bases from V and 5 bases from J, with 9 bases in between. The length of the CDR3 is 13 residues. Germline loops: CDR1 SGHTA, CDR2 FQGNSA. The DNA of the CDR3 is TGTGCCAGCAGCTTAACAGGGATGGAGACCCAGTACTTC. Residues: CASSLTGMETQYF.

V and J are TRBV2 and TRBJ2-1; 8 bases match TRBD2. This CDR3 has 15 amino acids. CDR1 and CDR2 (germline): SNHLY, FYNNEI. V dropped 6 bases and J dropped 6; count of bases not matched to a gene: 10. CDR3 nucleotides: TGTGCCAGCAGCATACAAGGACTAGCCTCCAATGAGCAGTTCTTC. It encodes CASSIQGLASNEQFF.

This chain joins TRBV6-1 and TRBJ2-6; the D gene is possibly TRBD1 (5 bases). V shed 2 bases and J shed 0 bases, with 5 bases lying between them. CDR3 length: 15 amino acids. Looked up from germline, CDR1 is MNHNS and CDR2 is SASEGT. The CDR3 region is CASSEQGSGANVLTF. The CDR3, as DNA: TGTGCCAGCAGTGAACAGGGCTCTGGGGCCAACGTCCTGACTTTC.

The chain couples TRBV30 to TRBJ1-1, with D possibly being TRBD1 (5 bases). The V end lost 3 bases, the J end lost 6 bases, and 23 bases lay between the germline ends. This CDR3 contains 16 residues. CDR1 and CDR2 (germline): GTSNPN, SVGIG (reference sequence). Here the CDR3 reads CAWSEQARRITPEAFF. The CDR3 DNA sequence: TGTGCCTGGAGCGAACAGGCTCGAAGGATAACTCCTGAAGCTTTCTTT. The variable domain in full, completed from reference TRBV30 and TRBJ1-1, reads SQTIHQWPATLVQPVGSPLSLECTVEGTSNPNLYWYRQAAGRGLQLLFYSVGIGQISSEVPQNLSASRPQDRQFILSSKKLLLSDSGFYLCAWSEQARRITPEAFFGQGTRLTVV.